Listed below are T cell receptor beta chains from one sample, sequenced in a study of T cell repertoires in cytomegalovirus infection. TCRdb re-analysed the reads in MiXCR, keeping a single row per CDR3 protein. The table lists some 400,000 distinct CDR3 sequences, 31% of them singletons, with roughly 13% in the top ten. Input material: PBMCs. The receptors come from a human donor in good health (CMV status not recorded). Some clones in this sample may be carry-over from other donors' samples. Both conserved end residues are trimmed from each CDR3. Each record gives: D gene, V gene, clone size, CDR3 protein. The D gene is left open where the match is weak. Clone size is stated in some rows and not others, as once, few, many or a class when expanded.

TRBD2	TRBV6-6	.	VSSPRGLAGGRSYNEQF
TRBD2	TRBV3-1	.	ASSQGTSGRGEQF
TRBD1	TRBV7-2	many	ASSFDRVWGYT
TRBD1	TRBV7-2	.	ASNSDRVVFGNTIY
.	TRBV27	many	ASSPLDDSPLH
TRBD1	TRBV5-6	.	ASSLEGDRGWATNEKLF
.	TRBV28	few	ASSSQAKANYGYT
TRBD2	TRBV7-2	.	ASRVTSGVRWETQY
.	TRBV30	.	AWSLPGPRNTGELF
TRBD1	TRBV19	.	ASSPRTGYNSPLH
.	TRBV2	few	ASSLTKDPDTQY
.	TRBV20-1	.	SARKGTDTQY
.	TRBV6-2/TRBV6-3	.	ASSYIITGNTEAF
.	TRBV7-8	few	ASSLNGANYGYT
.	TRBV12-3/TRBV12-4	few	ASSFIAETEEAF
.	TRBV29-1	.	SSGRVGTEAF
.	TRBV11-3	.	ASSLGGRDEAF
.	TRBV29-1	.	SAGGGAITEAF
TRBD2	TRBV27	.	ASSIHSGGIENEQF
TRBD1	TRBV5-6	.	ASNRQGAYEQY
TRBD1	TRBV7-6	many	ASSLIPTGGDTEAF
.	TRBV2	.	ASSGQGRNYGYT
.	TRBV6-5	few	ASSYLGTPDTGELF
TRBD1	TRBV6-2/TRBV6-3	few	ASSRYPGQGVENIQY
TRBD1	TRBV28	.	ASSAYYFSGTGIVKAEAF
.	TRBV29-1	.	SLGTDNYGYT
TRBD1	TRBV4-1	few	ASSQEGGGGNQPQH
.	TRBV20-1	.	SAPQGGASGAPLH
.	TRBV11-2	many	ASSLNSYQPQH
.	TRBV20-1	.	SAASPQGSNQPQH
.	TRBV6-4	.	ASSDPTGANTGELF
.	TRBV7-8	many	ASSFGRGGEKLF
TRBD1	TRBV28	.	ASLEPGQVNTEAF
TRBD1	TRBV12-3/TRBV12-4	few	ASSPRTGKNHYGYT
TRBD1	TRBV19	.	ASRLDRGSYNEQF
TRBD1	TRBV27	.	ASSFRGQGNEKLF
.	TRBV14	.	ASSQDKELPTNEKLF
.	TRBV6-2/TRBV6-3	few	ASSPDSPRHGY
.	TRBV7-6	many	ASSLFTGTNSPLH
TRBD2	TRBV20-1	.	SASKAGGPENEQF
.	TRBV28	few	ASSSTGDGYRDTEAF
.	TRBV7-6	.	ASSLDVGRAGELF
.	TRBV11-2	few	ASSSRDRGSPRSKSQY
.	TRBV5-1	few	ASSFPPGVGRGEQF
.	TRBV12-3/TRBV12-4	few	ASSLAGLDEQF